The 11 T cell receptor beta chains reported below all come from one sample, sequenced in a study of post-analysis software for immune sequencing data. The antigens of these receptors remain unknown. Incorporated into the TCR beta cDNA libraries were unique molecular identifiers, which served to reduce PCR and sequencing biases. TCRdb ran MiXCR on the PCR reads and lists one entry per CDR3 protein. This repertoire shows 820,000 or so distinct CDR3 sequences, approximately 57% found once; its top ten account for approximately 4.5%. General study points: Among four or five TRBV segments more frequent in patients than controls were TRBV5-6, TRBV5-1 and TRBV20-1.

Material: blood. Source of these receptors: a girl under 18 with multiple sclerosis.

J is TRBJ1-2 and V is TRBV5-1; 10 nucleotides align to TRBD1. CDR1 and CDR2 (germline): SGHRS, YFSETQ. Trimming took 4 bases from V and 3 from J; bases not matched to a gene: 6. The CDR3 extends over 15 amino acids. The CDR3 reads CASSKLGTGDYGYTF. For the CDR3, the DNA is TGCGCCAGCAGCAAACTAGGGACAGGGGACTATGGCTACACCTTC. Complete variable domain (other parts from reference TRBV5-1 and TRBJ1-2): KAGVTQTPRYLIKTRGQQVTLSCSPISGHRSVSWYQQTPGQGLQFLFEYFSETQRNKGNFPGRFSGRQFSNSRSEMNVSTLELGDSALYLCASSKLGTGDYGYTFGSGTRLTVV.

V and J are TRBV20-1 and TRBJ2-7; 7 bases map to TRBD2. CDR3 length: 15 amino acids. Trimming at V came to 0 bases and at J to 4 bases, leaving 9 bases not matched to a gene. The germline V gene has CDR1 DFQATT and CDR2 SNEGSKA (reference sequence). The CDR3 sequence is CSARDAAGREYEQYF. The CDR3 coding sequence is TGCAGTGCTAGAGATGCGGCGGGGAGGGAGTACGAGCAGTACTTC.

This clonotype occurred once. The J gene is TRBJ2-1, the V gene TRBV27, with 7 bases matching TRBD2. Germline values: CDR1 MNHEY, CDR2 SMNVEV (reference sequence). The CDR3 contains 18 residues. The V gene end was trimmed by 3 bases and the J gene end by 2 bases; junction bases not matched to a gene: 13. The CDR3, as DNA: TGTGCCAGCAGTTTCCTGATACACGGGGGGTTAACCTACAATGAGCAGTTCTTC. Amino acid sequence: CASSFLIHGGLTYNEQFF.

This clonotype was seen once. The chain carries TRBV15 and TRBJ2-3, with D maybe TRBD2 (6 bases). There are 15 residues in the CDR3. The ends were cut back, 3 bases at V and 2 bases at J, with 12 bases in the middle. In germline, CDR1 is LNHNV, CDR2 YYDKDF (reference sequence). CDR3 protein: CATSSVTSTTDTQYF. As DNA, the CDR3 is TGTGCCACCAGCAGCGTAACTAGCACCACAGATACGCAGTATTTT.

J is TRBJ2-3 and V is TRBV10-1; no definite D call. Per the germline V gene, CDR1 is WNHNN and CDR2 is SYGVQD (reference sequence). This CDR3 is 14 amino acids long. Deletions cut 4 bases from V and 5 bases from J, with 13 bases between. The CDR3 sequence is CASSGTAWGDTQYF. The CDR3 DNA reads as TGCGCCAGCAGTGGGACGGCCTGGGGAGATACGCAGTATTTT.

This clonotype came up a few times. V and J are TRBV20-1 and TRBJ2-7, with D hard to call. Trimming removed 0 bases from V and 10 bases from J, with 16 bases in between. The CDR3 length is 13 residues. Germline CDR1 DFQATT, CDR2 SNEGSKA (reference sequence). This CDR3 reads CSAREPVSLAQYF. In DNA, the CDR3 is TGCAGTGCTAGAGAGCCGGTGTCCCTTGCCCAGTACTTC.

DNA of the CDR3: TGCAGTGCTAGACGGGGGGGCGGGCTAACCTACGAGCAGTACTTC. Protein: CSARRGGGLTYEQYF. The chain links TRBV20-1 to TRBJ2-7; 8 bases fit TRBD2. V lost 2 bases, J lost 2 bases, and 8 bases stayed unmatched. The germline gives CDR1 DFQATT, CDR2 SNEGSKA (reference sequence). CDR3 length: 15 residues.

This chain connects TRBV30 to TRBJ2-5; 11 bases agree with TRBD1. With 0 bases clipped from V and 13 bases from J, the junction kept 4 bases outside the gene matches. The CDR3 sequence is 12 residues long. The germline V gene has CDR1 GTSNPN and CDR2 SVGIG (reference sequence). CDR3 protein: CAWSVRGTGGYF. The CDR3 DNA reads TGTGCCTGGAGTGTTAGAGGGACAGGGGGGTACTTC.

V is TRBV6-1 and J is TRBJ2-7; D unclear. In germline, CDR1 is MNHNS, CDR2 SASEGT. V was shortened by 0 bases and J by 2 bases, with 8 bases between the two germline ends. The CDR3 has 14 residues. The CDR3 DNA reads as TGTGCCAGCAGTGAAGCTGATGACACCTACGAGCAGTACTTC. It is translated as CASSEADDTYEQYF.

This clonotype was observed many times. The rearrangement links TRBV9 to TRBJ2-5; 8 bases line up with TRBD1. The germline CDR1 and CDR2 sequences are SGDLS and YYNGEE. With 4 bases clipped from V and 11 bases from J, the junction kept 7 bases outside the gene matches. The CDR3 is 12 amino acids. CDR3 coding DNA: TGTGCCAGCAGCCCAGGACAGGGAGAGCAGTACTTC. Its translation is CASSPGQGEQYF.

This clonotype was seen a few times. The CDR3 nucleotides read TGTGCCAGCAGTTTACTAGAGCGGAGCACAGATACGCAGTATTTT. Encoded protein: CASSLLERSTDTQYF. The gene calls are TRBV12-3 or TRBV12-4 and TRBJ2-3; a possible D gene is TRBD2 (5 bases). The CDR3 is made up of 15 amino acids. Trimming left V 2 bases short and J 0 bases short, with 9 bases between.